The rows below give T cell receptor beta chains drawn from one sample of a study of Tregs in tolerant kidney transplant recipients. Some clones are missing from TCRdb's copy, which holds only in-frame ones; the method was immunoSEQ multiplex PCR. The data contain over 50,000 clones, over 75% of them seen just once; the ten biggest clones take up 2.1%. The input for sequencing was Tregs from blood, taken before the transplant. These receptors were obtained from a human donor who received a combined kidney and bone marrow transplant. Each CDR3 is given with its conserved first and last residue. Fields, in order: J gene, V gene, CDR3 protein.

>TRBJ1-2|TRBV11-2
CASSLQDSYGYTF
>TRBJ1-2|TRBV28
CASRSGTYYGYTF
>TRBJ1-1|TRBV7-9
CASSLWGRTEAFF
>TRBJ2-1|TRBV28
CAEASGSRGKWNEQFF
>TRBJ2-7|TRBV11-2
CASSLVGYEQYF
>TRBJ2-3|TRBV5-6
CASSLGAHTDTQYF
>TRBJ2-7|TRBV27
CASSRLAGGLLGEQYF
>TRBJ1-1|TRBV5-6
CASIRTERNTEAFF
>TRBJ1-5|TRBV7-5
CARSLGRGRQPQHF
>TRBJ1-4|TRBV5-4
CASSFKGTTNEKLFF
>TRBJ1-2|TRBV6-1
CASDRQGMEGYTF
>TRBJ1-3|TRBV27
CASSLGFDAGNTIYF
>TRBJ2-3|TRBV5-5
CASSLVPTDTQYF
>TRBJ2-7|TRBV30
CAWSTGPWDEQYF
>TRBJ2-5|TRBV28
CASSAGKETQYF
>TRBJ2-1|TRBV11-3
CASSSGLAGGRDEQFF
>TRBJ2-7|TRBV5-1
CASSETSGRPYEQYF
>TRBJ1-1|TRBV7-9
CASSRDISTEAFF
>TRBJ2-6|TRBV28
CASIPGDGVPGANVLTF
>TRBJ1-1|TRBV10-2
CASRNRGLLNTEAFF
>TRBJ2-1|TRBV5-1
CASSLVLAGVSPNEQFF
>TRBJ2-7|TRBV6-1
CASGQGVNEQYF
>TRBJ2-5|TRBV28
CASSLSGRRETQYF
>TRBJ2-7|TRBV5-5
CASSFGTTSSYEQYF
>TRBJ1-2|TRBV5-4
CASSSPVGDRGIDGYTF
>TRBJ2-7|TRBV18
CASSPGWEQYF
>TRBJ2-5|TRBV5-1
CASSLLGTGGRETQYF
>TRBJ2-1|TRBV5-5
CASSLIPGLGAREQFF
>TRBJ1-2|TRBV7-9
CASSKVPGQALYGYTF
>TRBJ2-7|TRBV6-5
CASNRGRSVYEQYF
>TRBJ2-6|TRBV5-1
CASSTGTGGVAGANVLTF
>TRBJ2-4|TRBV11-2
CASSSLAGPLAKNIQYF